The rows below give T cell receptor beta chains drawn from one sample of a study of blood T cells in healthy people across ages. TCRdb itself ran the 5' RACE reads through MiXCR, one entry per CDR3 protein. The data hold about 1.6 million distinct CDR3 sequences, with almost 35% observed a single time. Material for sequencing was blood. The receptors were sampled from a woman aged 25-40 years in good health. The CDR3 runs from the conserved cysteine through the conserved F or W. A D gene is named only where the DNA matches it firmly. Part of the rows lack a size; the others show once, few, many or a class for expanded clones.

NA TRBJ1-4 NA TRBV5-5 CASSFTFGREKLFF TGTGCCAGCAGCTTTACTTTCGGGCGGGAAAAACTGTTTTTT
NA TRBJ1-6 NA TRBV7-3 CASSNLGGDSPLHF TGTGCCAGCAGCAACCTGGGGGGGGACTCACCCCTCCACTTT
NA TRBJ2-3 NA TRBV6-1 CASSEALGTDTQYF TGTGCCAGCAGTGAAGCCTTGGGCACAGATACGCAGTATTTT
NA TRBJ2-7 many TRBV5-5 CASSSRQASYEQYF TGTGCCAGCAGCTCGAGACAGGCCTCCTACGAGCAGTACTTC
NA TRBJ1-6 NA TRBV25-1 CASSEFTNSPLHF TGTGCCAGCAGTGAATTTACGAATTCACCCCTCCACTTT
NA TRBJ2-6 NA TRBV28 CASSLRIRSGANVLTF TGTGCCAGCAGTTTAAGGATTCGCTCTGGGGCCAACGTCCTGACTTTC
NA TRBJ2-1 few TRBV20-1 CSARGPVAPTHDEQFF TGCAGTGCTAGAGGCCCCGTGGCCCCTACACACGATGAGCAGTTCTTC
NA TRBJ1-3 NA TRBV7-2 CASSLEGSRGNTTYF TGTGCCAGCAGCTTAGAGGGCAGTCGTGGAAACACCACATATTTT
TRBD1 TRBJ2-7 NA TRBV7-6 CASSTHRGRYEQYF TGTGCCAGCAGCACCCACAGGGGGCGGTACGAGCAGTACTTC
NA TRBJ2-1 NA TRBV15 CATSRDQRETQFF TGTGCCACCAGCAGAGATCAGCGAGAGACCCAGTTCTTC
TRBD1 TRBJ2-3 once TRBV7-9 CASGPQGVSTDTQYF TGTGCCAGCGGCCCTCAGGGGGTTAGCACAGATACGCAGTATTTT
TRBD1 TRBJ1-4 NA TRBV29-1 CSTWTGEKLFF TGCAGCACCTGGACAGGGGAAAAACTGTTTTTT
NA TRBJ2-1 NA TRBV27 CASRRSQGSYNEQFF TGTGCCAGCAGGAGAAGCCAGGGGTCCTACAATGAGCAGTTCTTC
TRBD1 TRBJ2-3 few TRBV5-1 CASTDRGITDTQYF TGCGCCAGCACGGACAGGGGGATCACAGATACGCAGTATTTT
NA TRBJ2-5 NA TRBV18 CASSPYDAVPTETQYF TGTGCCAGCTCACCTTACGACGCGGTACCGACAGAGACCCAGTACTTC
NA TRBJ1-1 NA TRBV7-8 CASSQSPNRDLEAFF TGTGCCAGCAGCCAAAGTCCGAACAGGGACCTAGAGGCTTTCTTT
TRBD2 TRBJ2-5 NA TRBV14 CASSQVRIAGVPGQETQYF TGTGCCAGCAGCCAAGTGAGGATAGCGGGAGTGCCAGGGCAAGAGACCCAGTACTTC
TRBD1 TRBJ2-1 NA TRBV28 CASRGTGVSPYEQFF TGTGCCAGCAGGGGGACAGGGGTGAGTCCCTATGAGCAGTTCTTC
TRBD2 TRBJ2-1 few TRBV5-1 CASSGGGGESSYNEQFF TGCGCCAGCAGCGGGGGTGGGGGGGAGTCGTCCTACAATGAGCAGTTCTTC
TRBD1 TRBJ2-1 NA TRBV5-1 CASSLAWDRGNEQFF TGCGCCAGCAGCTTGGCATGGGACAGGGGGAATGAGCAGTTCTTC
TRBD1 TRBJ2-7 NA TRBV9 CASSAGQGSLYEQYF TGTGCCAGCAGCGCCGGACAGGGGTCATTGTACGAGCAGTACTTC
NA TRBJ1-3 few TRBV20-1 CSARDRAAGTGTIYF TGCAGTGCTAGAGATCGTGCGGCAGGAACGGGCACCATATATTTT
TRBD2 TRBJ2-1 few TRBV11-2 CASSFGLAPGYEQFF TGTGCCAGCAGCTTCGGACTAGCTCCCGGGTATGAGCAGTTCTTC
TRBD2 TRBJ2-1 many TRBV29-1 CSVDSLAGGSSYNEQFF TGCAGCGTTGATTCACTAGCGGGGGGGAGCTCCTACAATGAGCAGTTCTTC
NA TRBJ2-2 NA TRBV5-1 CASSADPNTGELFF TGCGCCAGCAGCGCTGACCCGAACACCGGGGAGCTGTTTTTT
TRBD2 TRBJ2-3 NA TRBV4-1 CASSPGTSGSRGTDTQYF TGCGCCAGCAGCCCTGGGACTAGCGGGAGTAGGGGCACAGATACGCAGTATTTT
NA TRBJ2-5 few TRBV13 CASSSYLGVRETQYF TGTGCCAGCAGCTCGTACCTGGGAGTTCGAGAGACCCAGTACTTC
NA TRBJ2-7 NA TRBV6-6 CASSYSTGGRDEQYF TGTGCCAGCAGTTACTCGACTGGGGGCAGGGACGAGCAGTACTTC
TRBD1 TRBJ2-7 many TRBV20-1 CSTQDRQGASNEQYF TGCAGTACCCAAGACCGACAGGGGGCCAGCAACGAGCAGTACTTC
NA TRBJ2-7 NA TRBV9 CASTPGRGQPYEQYF TGTGCCAGTACTCCAGGGAGGGGGCAGCCTTACGAGCAGTACTTC
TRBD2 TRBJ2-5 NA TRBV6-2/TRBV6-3 CASSYKLASGAKGETQYF TGTGCCAGCAGTTATAAGTTGGCTAGCGGGGCCAAAGGGGAGACCCAGTACTTC
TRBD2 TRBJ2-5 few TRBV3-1 CASSQDRLAGLETQYF TGTGCCAGCAGCCAAGATCGACTAGCGGGATTAGAGACCCAGTACTTC
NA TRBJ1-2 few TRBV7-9 CASENRQGRDGYTF TGTGCCAGCGAGAATAGGCAGGGGAGGGATGGCTACACCTTC
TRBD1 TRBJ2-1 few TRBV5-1 CASSLEGALRHEQFF TGCGCCAGCAGCTTGGAGGGGGCCTTACGTCATGAGCAGTTCTTC
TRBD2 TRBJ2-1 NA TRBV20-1 CSARLTSGGEFF TGCAGTGCTAGACTGACTAGCGGGGGCGAGTTCTTC
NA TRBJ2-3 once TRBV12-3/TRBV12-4 CASSLWGATDTQYF TGTGCCAGCAGTTTGTGGGGGGCCACAGATACGCAGTATTTT
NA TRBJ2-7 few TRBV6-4 CASSGGPHYEQYF TGTGCCAGCAGTGGGGGACCACACTACGAGCAGTACTTC
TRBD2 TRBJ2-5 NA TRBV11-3 CASSSRLAGRGETQYF TGTGCCAGCAGCTCCCGGCTAGCGGGGAGGGGAGAGACCCAGTACTTC
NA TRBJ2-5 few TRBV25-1 CARVRPQYF TGTGCCAGGGTGCGGCCCCAGTACTTC
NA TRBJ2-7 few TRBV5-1 CASSNLGTPNPDEQYF TGCGCCAGCAGCAATCTAGGGACTCCGAACCCCGACGAGCAGTACTTC
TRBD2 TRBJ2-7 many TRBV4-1 CASSQFLAGGSYEQYF TGCGCCAGCAGCCAATTCTTAGCGGGGGGTTCCTACGAGCAGTACTTC
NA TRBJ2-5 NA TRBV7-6 CASSPAWGAQYF TGTGCCAGCAGCCCTGCGTGGGGGGCCCAGTACTTC
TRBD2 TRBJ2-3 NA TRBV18 CASSPSQRGNTDTQYF TGTGCCAGCTCACCATCCCAGCGGGGGAACACAGATACGCAGTATTTT
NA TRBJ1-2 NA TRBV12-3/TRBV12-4 CARKRTDADGYTF TGTGCCCGCAAAAGGACTGATGCTGATGGCTACACCTTC
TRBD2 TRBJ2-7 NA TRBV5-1 CASSLDGTSGSNEQYF TGCGCCAGCAGCTTGGACGGGACTAGCGGGAGCAACGAGCAGTACTTC
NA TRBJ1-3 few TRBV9 CASSGGGGNTIYF TGTGCCAGCAGCGGCGGTGGGGGAAACACCATATATTTT
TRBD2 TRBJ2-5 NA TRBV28 CASSLRTSGRVSTQYF TGTGCCAGCAGTCTCCGGACTAGCGGGAGGGTATCGACCCAGTACTTC
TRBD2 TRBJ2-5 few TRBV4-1 CASSQGERGSLGEQYF TGCGCCAGCAGCCAAGGGGAGCGGGGGTCCCTAGGAGAGCAGTACTTC
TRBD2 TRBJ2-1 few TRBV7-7 CASSYGLAGEQFF TGTGCCAGCAGTTACGGACTAGCGGGGGAGCAGTTCTTC
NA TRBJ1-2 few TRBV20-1 CSARVEGFVYGYTF TGCAGTGCTAGAGTAGAGGGGTTCGTCTATGGCTACACCTTC
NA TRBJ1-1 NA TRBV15 CATSRDRFDTEAFF TGTGCCACCAGCAGAGATAGATTTGACACTGAAGCTTTCTTT
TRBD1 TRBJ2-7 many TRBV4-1 CASSQDSLDRGDEQYF TGCGCCAGCAGCCAGGACTCCCTGGACAGGGGCGACGAGCAGTACTTC
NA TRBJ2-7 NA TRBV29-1 CSARAFTGFYEQYF TGCAGCGCGAGGGCTTTTACAGGGTTCTACGAGCAGTACTTC
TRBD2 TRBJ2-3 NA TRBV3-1 CASSQISGTFTDTQYF TGTGCCAGCAGCCAGATTAGCGGGACTTTCACAGATACGCAGTATTTT
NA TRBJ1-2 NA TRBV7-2 CASSPQQYPYGYTF TGTGCCAGCAGCCCTCAACAGTACCCCTATGGCTACACCTTC
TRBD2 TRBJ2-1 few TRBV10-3 CAIRGTTGYNEQFF TGTGCCATCAGAGGGACTACGGGATACAATGAGCAGTTCTTC
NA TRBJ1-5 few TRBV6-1 CASTTRSDQPQHF TGTGCCAGCACCACACGTAGCGATCAGCCCCAGCATTTT
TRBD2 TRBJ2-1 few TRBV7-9 CASSFTYLGLAGGVSEQFF TGTGCCAGCAGCTTTACTTATTTGGGACTAGCGGGAGGAGTATCTGAGCAGTTCTTC
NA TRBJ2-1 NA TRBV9 CASSSVRNEQFF TGTGCCAGCAGCTCCGTGCGGAATGAGCAGTTCTTC
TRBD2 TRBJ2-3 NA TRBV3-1 CASSQGAGGRVDTQYF TGTGCCAGCAGCCAAGGAGCGGGAGGAAGGGTAGATACGCAGTATTTT